Listed below are T cell receptor beta chains from one sample, sequenced in a study of T cells in Graves' hyperthyroidism and ophthalmopathy. TCRdb re-derived calls from the multiplex PCR reads in MiXCR, one entry per CDR3 protein. The sample holds approximately 270,000 distinct CDR3 sequences, about 15% seen once. Sequenced sample: blood. The receptor source for this set is a woman in her thirties or forties with Graves' hyperthyroidism that later progressed to Graves' ophthalmopathy. The conserved cysteine and the conserved F or W are not part of the CDR3 here.

v_call	j_call	cdr3_aa
TRBV11-2	TRBJ2-1	ASSPNFGGRAREEQF
TRBV6-5	TRBJ2-7	ASSYQWPGLSTSYEQY
TRBV9	TRBJ1-5	ASSEGQGGQNQPQH
TRBV18	TRBJ2-1	ASSRPGGPIEQF
TRBV20-1	TRBJ2-7	SARLSYEQY
TRBV6-2/TRBV6-3	TRBJ2-7	ASLTSGSPAEQY
TRBV10-3	TRBJ1-2	AISEQWGNYGYT
TRBV5-1	TRBJ2-7	ASSSTGVSSEQY
TRBV5-1	TRBJ1-4	ASSLVWGDNEKLF
TRBV20-1	TRBJ2-1	SASQPSGRRSNEQF
TRBV19	TRBJ1-1	ASNFRGGTEAF
TRBV28	TRBJ2-7	ASSQPLAGVQPYEQY
TRBV2	TRBJ1-2	ASSEASGNYGYT
TRBV27	TRBJ1-5	ASSLTGASNQPQH
TRBV11-3	TRBJ2-1	ASRGRRGGYNEQF
TRBV6-1	TRBJ2-2	ASSVGGAVTNTGELF
TRBV5-1	TRBJ2-3	ASSTDRGGTDTQY
TRBV12-3/TRBV12-4	TRBJ1-2	ASSLTGTGPGYGYT